This T cell receptor beta chain was profiled in a study of human T cells and chemical hapten exposure. As for time point: pre-sensitization, week 0. Specified treatment: therapeutic diphenylcyclopropenone sensitization with weekly scalp DPC. In every case, blood was obtained before the patch test was applied. Sample donors consisted of patients with alopecia, aged 18 to 70 years, who were suitable for DPC. Trimming pared 8 bases from V and 1 base from J, leaving 8 bases between. CDR1 and CDR2 from the germline V gene are MNHEY and SVGEGT. This CDR3 is 13 amino acids long. TCRdb processed the RACE reads anew with MiXCR; each CDR3 protein has one entry. The sample gives 250,000 or so distinct CDR3 sequences, almost 8% of which show up once; 1.2% is in the top ten.

Sequencing used whole blood, obtained in connection with sensitization to the hapten diphenylcyclopropenone (DPC). The origin of this receptor is a man younger than 30 with alopecia areata. Some clones in this sample may be carry-over from other donors' samples. The chain carries TRBV6-2 or TRBV6-3 and TRBJ2-2, with a possible D match to TRBD1 (5 bases). The CDR3 DNA follows: TGTGCCAGCGGGGCGTTGAACACCGGGGAGCTGTTTTTT. It yields the protein CASGALNTGELFF.